Here is one TCR beta chain with its context. This clone's antigen is unknown. Base qualities are not at hand, and no much larger clone is one base apart. The data were taken from a study of blood T cells in healthy people across ages (dated by TCRdb to 2015 to 2017). About the investigation overall: In model experiments, roughly one uniquely barcoded TCR beta cDNA molecule per two T cells was captured by template switching. The study measured age-related changes in TCR beta repertoire diversity using deep sequencing normalized with unique cDNA molecular identifiers. The donors were divided into four age groups: young (average approximately 16 years), middle-aged (under 40), aged (about 61) and long-lived (82). To avoid experimental bias, donors of different ages were distributed randomly across sequencing lanes. Two additional independent replicas of 1 million unique cDNA reads from the same blood draw were analyzed for two donors (one aged 18 to 29 and one aged 80 or older).

Library construction relied on 5' RACE. Sequencing took place on an Illumina HiSeq 2500. A second PCR of roughly 6 to 11 cycles was run with a J-beta primer mix and a sample-barcoded 5' primer. A template-switch 5' adaptor carrying 12 random nucleotides introduced a unique molecular identifier onto each TCR beta cDNA molecule. Each sample yielded at least 2.5 million CDR3-containing paired-end reads. The Mint cDNA synthesis kit, primed by a TRBC-specific oligonucleotide, was used to synthesize first-strand cDNA from all RNA. After uracil-DNA glycosylase treatment, a first 18-cycle PCR used universal primers M1SS and BC2_uni_R on all cDNA. Per the source publication's procedure: For normalization, 1 million high-quality reads were randomly selected from each sample, with every read carrying a distinct molecular identifier. Instead of being binned into consensus sequences, reads with shared molecular identifiers were discarded. MiTCR, run with a Q25 quality threshold and the strictest error-elimination algorithm, handled CDR3 identification, clonotype clustering and error correction. A nonparametric unseen species model with Euler transformation was used to estimate a lower bound on total TCR beta diversity. Using fastp trimming at Q25 and MiXCR clonotype assembly, TCRdb reanalyzed the public sequencing data and kept in-frame beta chains. Each entry is one CDR3 protein sequence, shown with its most common DNA and genes. TCRdb, rather than the study authors, made the V and J calls. The sample contains over a million distinct CDR3 sequences, around 40% of them found a single time. The ten largest account for around 4% of the sample.

The donors were under 40 Caucasian individuals from Russia, aged about 6 to 100 years, who were systemically healthy. Around 9.9 milliliters of peripheral blood were collected from each donor into EDTA-treated Vacutainer tubes. PBMCs were isolated by Ficoll-Paque density-gradient centrifugation, with at least 6 million obtained per sample. Trizol reagent was used to extract total RNA from the PBMCs, yielding at least 5 micrograms per sample. For every donor, an aliquot of PBMCs went through flow cytometry to measure the percentages of naive CD45RAhigh/CD27high T cells. CDR1 and CDR2 (SGHTA, FQGNSA) derive from the germline V gene. V drops 1 base and J drops 5 bases, leaving 6 bases in between. The CDR3 spans 12 residues, from the cysteine through the phenylalanine. The only DNA kept is the CDR3, 36 bases in frame from the first base. Results the study describes overall, beyond this receptor: The long-lived group showed more naive CD4+ T cells, fewer expanded clones and increased TCR diversity than the aged group, suggesting age selection. Conclusive comparison of naive and antigen-experienced compartments was prevented by the profiling of bulk unsorted PBMCs. There was a strong correlation between observed TCR beta diversity and the percentage of naive T cells measured by flow cytometry. Estimates of total diversity based on one million sequenced T cells were considered lower bounds and underestimates. Observed TCR beta diversity per million T cells fell roughly linearly with age, and a significant reduction was already apparent by age around 40. Because donor CMV infection status was unknown, age-related changes in expanded clonotypes were potentially confounded.

This TCR derives from a woman aged 18-29 years in good health. The V and J segments used are TRBV7-2 and TRBJ2-7; there is no confident call for the D gene. The specimen sequenced was blood. CDR3 loop: CASSLVFHEQYF. The sequenced DNA is TGTGCCAGCAGCTTAGTCTTCCACGAGCAGTACTTC.